This is a list of T cell receptor beta chains from one sample in a study of T cells in Graves' hyperthyroidism and ophthalmopathy. TCRdb ran MiXCR on the multiplex PCR reads and lists one entry per CDR3 protein. The data show 370,000 or so distinct CDR3 sequences, approximately 25% seen once. The source material was blood. These receptors originate from a man in his forties or fifties with Graves' hyperthyroidism. Both conserved end residues are part of each CDR3. The D gene is left open where the match is weak. The listing skips clone size in some rows; elsewhere it reads once, few, many or a size class.

v_gene	abundance	d_gene	j_gene	CDR3aa	CDR3nt
TRBV28	many	-	TRBJ2-7	CASSQSARLGYEQYF	TGTGCCAGCAGTCAATCGGCTCGACTGGGATACGAGCAGTACTTC
TRBV4-1	-	-	TRBJ2-3	CASSQPRSEHTQYF	TGCGCCAGCAGCCAACCGCGGAGCGAGCATACGCAGTATTTT
TRBV20-1	many	-	TRBJ2-3	CSARALLEKDTQYF	TGCAGTGCTAGAGCTCTTTTGGAGAAAGATACGCAGTATTTT
TRBV7-9	-	TRBD1	TRBJ2-5	CASFGDRGRETQYF	TGTGCCAGCTTCGGGGACAGGGGGCGTGAGACCCAGTACTTC
TRBV5-1	few	TRBD2	TRBJ2-3	CASSWEGIAGGTDTQYF	TGCGCCAGCAGCTGGGAAGGCATAGCGGGGGGCACAGATACGCAGTATTTT
TRBV6-1	-	-	TRBJ1-2	CASSEVTGDYGYTF	TGTGCCAGCAGTGAAGTTACAGGCGACTATGGCTACACCTTC
TRBV2	many	TRBD2	TRBJ2-3	CASSEGLAGVRRGTQYF	TGTGCCAGCAGTGAGGGACTAGCGGGAGTCAGACGGGGTACGCAGTATTTT
TRBV15	few	TRBD2	TRBJ2-7	CATSGGGDYEQYF	TGTGCCACCAGCGGGGGAGGGGATTACGAGCAGTACTTC
TRBV27	-	-	TRBJ2-3	CASSSRLGVDTDTRYF	TGTGCCAGCAGTTCCAGACTAGGTGTGGACACAGATACGCGGTATTTT
TRBV5-1	many	-	TRBJ1-1	CASSVGGSGDAFF	TGCGCCAGCAGCGTTGGAGGTTCAGGGGACGCTTTCTTT
TRBV12-3/TRBV12-4	-	TRBD2	TRBJ2-1	CASTPAGAYNEQFF	TGTGCCAGCACCCCAGCGGGAGCTTACAATGAGCAGTTCTTC
TRBV7-7	-	-	TRBJ2-5	CASSTGGLETQYF	TGTGCCAGCTCGACCGGAGGATTGGAGACCCAGTACTTC
TRBV11-2	-	-	TRBJ2-5	CASSLTGFVQETQYF	TGTGCCAGCAGCCTGACAGGATTTGTTCAAGAGACCCAGTACTTC
TRBV29-1	few	-	TRBJ2-1	CSEILVRLPNEQFF	TGCAGCGAGATACTAGTTAGGTTGCCCAATGAGCAGTTCTTC
TRBV12-5	-	TRBD1	TRBJ2-3	CASDVDRANTDTQYF	TGTGCTAGTGACGTAGACAGGGCCAACACAGATACGCAGTATTTT
TRBV7-9	-	TRBD2	TRBJ2-5	CASSFAGAGGETQYF	TGTGCCAGCAGCTTCGCCGGAGCGGGGGGAGAGACCCAGTACTTC
TRBV5-1	few	-	TRBJ2-7	CASFSGYEQYF	TGCGCCAGTTTCTCAGGGTACGAGCAGTACTTC
TRBV3-1	few	-	TRBJ1-1	CASSAYDSEAFF	TGTGCCAGCAGCGCATATGACAGTGAAGCTTTCTTT
TRBV2	many	TRBD1	TRBJ2-1	CASSRDSSYNEQFF	TGTGCCAGCAGTCGGGACAGCTCCTACAATGAGCAGTTCTTC
TRBV11-2	many	-	TRBJ1-1	CASSLRGFGDTEAFF	TGTGCCAGCAGCTTAAGGGGCTTTGGGGACACTGAAGCTTTCTTT
TRBV19	-	-	TRBJ1-1	CASSISGSPNTEAFF	TGTGCCAGTAGTATTTCAGGGTCTCCCAACACTGAAGCTTTCTTT
TRBV20-1	few	TRBD2	TRBJ2-3	CSALPPSGRTDTQYF	TGCAGTGCTTTACCCCCTAGCGGGAGGACAGATACGCAGTATTTT
TRBV5-1	many	-	TRBJ2-3	CASSSVRDTQYF	TGCGCCAGCAGCTCGGTACGAGATACGCAGTATTTT
TRBV9	-	-	TRBJ2-5	CASSVGTGWRETQYF	TGTGCCAGCAGCGTAGGAACAGGGTGGAGAGAGACCCAGTACTTC
TRBV7-3	-	TRBD2	TRBJ2-1	CASSLEGREGYNEQFF	TGTGCCAGCAGCTTAGAGGGACGGGAGGGCTACAATGAGCAGTTCTTC
TRBV28	-	TRBD1	TRBJ2-7	CASSLRRTGRSEQYF	TGTGCCAGCAGTTTAAGGAGGACAGGGAGGTCCGAGCAGTACTTC
TRBV12-3/TRBV12-4	few	TRBD1	TRBJ1-5	CASSLGQSLNQPQHF	TGTGCCAGCAGTTTGGGACAGTCTCTTAATCAGCCCCAGCATTTT
TRBV28	many	-	TRBJ1-2	CASSLTAGMIYGYTF	TGTGCCAGCAGTTTAACGGCAGGGATGATCTATGGCTACACCTTC
TRBV20-1	once	TRBD1	TRBJ2-5	CSSRDRVLETQYF	TGCAGTTCCCGGGACAGGGTACTAGAGACCCAGTACTTC
TRBV7-3	-	TRBD2	TRBJ2-1	CASSLIAGEAAYNEQFF	TGCGCCAGCAGTCTTATAGCGGGAGAGGCGGCCTACAATGAGCAGTTCTTC
TRBV5-1	few	TRBD1	TRBJ1-5	CASSLAGGDGPQHF	TGCGCCAGCAGCTTGGCAGGGGGCGATGGGCCCCAGCATTTT
TRBV2	-	-	TRBJ2-5	CASSEGGFVQYF	TGTGCCAGCAGTGAAGGGGGCTTTGTCCAGTACTTC
TRBV30	-	-	TRBJ1-1	CAEDTPNTEAFF	TGTGCCGAAGACACTCCCAACACTGAAGCTTTCTTT
TRBV6-1	few	-	TRBJ2-7	CASSHLQGPYEQYF	TGTGCCAGCAGCCACTTACAGGGCCCCTACGAGCAGTACTTC
TRBV20-1	-	-	TRBJ1-2	CSAADRQGAGGYTF	TGCAGTGCCGCCGATCGTCAGGGTGCTGGTGGCTACACCTTC
TRBV6-5	few	-	TRBJ2-5	CASSYPGLETQYF	TGTGCCAGCAGTTATCCCGGGTTAGAGACCCAGTACTTC
TRBV5-1	many	TRBD1	TRBJ1-1	CASSLLGQGSTEAFF	TGCGCCAGCAGCTTGCTTGGACAGGGAAGCACTGAAGCTTTCTTT
TRBV5-1	-	TRBD2	TRBJ2-3	CASSTAGYSTDTQYF	TGCGCCAGCAGCACAGCGGGGTATAGCACAGATACGCAGTATTTT
TRBV20-1	-	-	TRBJ2-1	CSASKGTTSDNEQFF	TGCAGTGCTAGTAAGGGGACCACCAGCGACAATGAGCAGTTCTTC
TRBV30	-	-	TRBJ1-5	CAWSKGPNQPQHF	TGTGCCTGGAGTAAGGGGCCCAATCAGCCCCAGCATTTT
TRBV5-1	-	-	TRBJ2-2	CASRVSTGELFF	TGCGCCAGCAGGGTATCCACCGGGGAGCTGTTTTTT
TRBV4-1	-	-	TRBJ1-2	CASSQEWGSNYGYTF	TGCGCCAGCAGCCAAGAGTGGGGAAGCAACTATGGCTACACCTTC
TRBV2	few	-	TRBJ1-2	CASSVKGGYTF	TGTGCCAGCAGTGTTAAAGGAGGCTACACCTTC
TRBV27	few	TRBD2	TRBJ2-1	CASSLSVSGGLNEQFF	TGTGCCAGCAGTTTATCGGTTAGCGGGGGACTCAATGAGCAGTTCTTC
TRBV12-3/TRBV12-4	-	TRBD1	TRBJ2-1	CASSLAGTDGEQFF	TGTGCCAGCAGTTTAGCGGGGACAGATGGTGAGCAGTTCTTC
TRBV6-2/TRBV6-3	-	-	TRBJ2-3	CASSYSDGGSTDTQYF	TGTGCCAGCAGTTACTCGGATGGGGGGAGCACAGATACGCAGTATTTT
TRBV5-1	-	TRBD1	TRBJ2-2	CASSLPRDSNTGELFF	TGCGCCAGCAGCTTGCCCCGGGACAGTAACACCGGGGAGCTGTTTTTT
TRBV14	-	TRBD2	TRBJ2-1	CASSQPGLAGGSHEQFF	TGTGCCAGCAGCCAACCCGGACTAGCGGGAGGGTCGCATGAGCAGTTCTTC
TRBV30	-	-	TRBJ2-6	CALYRDSGANVLTF	TGTGCCCTATACAGGGACTCTGGGGCCAACGTCCTGACTTTC
TRBV14	-	TRBD2	TRBJ2-2	CASSHGLAGAWELFF	TGTGCCAGCAGCCACGGACTAGCGGGAGCGTGGGAGCTGTTTTTT
TRBV20-1	many	-	TRBJ2-1	CSANRAKGPNEQFF	TGCAGTGCTAACCGGGCCAAAGGACCCAATGAGCAGTTCTTC
TRBV20-1	many	TRBD2	TRBJ2-7	CSAIPGTSGSYEQYF	TGCAGTGCTATCCCCGGGACTAGCGGCTCCTACGAGCAGTACTTC
TRBV10-3	-	TRBD1	TRBJ1-5	CATNEGGPQPQHF	TGTGCCACCAACGAAGGGGGCCCTCAGCCCCAGCATTTT
TRBV7-9	many	-	TRBJ2-7	CASSAPGDGSDEQYF	TGTGCCAGCAGCGCACCGGGCGACGGGTCCGACGAGCAGTACTTC
TRBV27	-	-	TRBJ1-5	CASSLRGPNQPQHF	TGTGCCAGCAGCTTGAGGGGCCCTAATCAGCCCCAGCATTTT
TRBV2	-	-	TRBJ2-7	CASSEAAGKAYEQYF	TGTGCCAGCAGTGAAGCGGCAGGGAAGGCCTACGAGCAGTACTTC
TRBV9	few	TRBD2	TRBJ2-3	CASSVGTSGRDTQYF	TGTGCCAGCAGCGTGGGGACTAGCGGGAGGGATACGCAGTATTTT
TRBV20-1	-	-	TRBJ2-7	CSTPTKEQYF	TGCAGTACTCCAACGAAGGAGCAGTACTTC
TRBV6-1	-	-	TRBJ2-7	CASVVPGGHGQYF	TGTGCCAGCGTGGTACCAGGAGGGCACGGGCAGTACTTC
TRBV18	few	-	TRBJ2-7	CASSPGSNYEQYF	TGTGCCAGCTCACCAGGCAGTAACTACGAGCAGTACTTC